One sample yielded the 28 T cell receptor beta chains listed below, sequenced in a study of blood T cell repertoires in COVID-19. Repertoires were generated with immunoSEQ multiplex PCR, while TCRdb's copy carries only in-frame clones and drops some. The table lists 110,000 to 150,000 clones, around 82% of them singletons. The source material was peripheral blood. Receptors originate from a human donor in a cohort sampled during active COVID-19.

The chain joins TRBV3-1 (or the pseudogene TRBV3-2) to TRBJ2-3; D is ambiguous. Germline-derived CDR1 and CDR2 are LGHDT and YNNKEL (reference sequence). V was cut by 1 base and J by 0 bases, with 5 bases left in between. There are 14 residues in the CDR3. CDR3 DNA: TGTGCCAGCAGCCAAGTTTCTAGCACAGATACGCAGTATTTT. Translation: CASSQVSSTDTQYF.

This clone was observed a handful of times. The chain is built from TRBV19 and TRBJ1-4; D perhaps matches TRBD1 (6 bases). The germline V and J ends were trimmed by 5 bases and 8 bases, with 15 bases remaining between them. The CDR3 has 14 residues. CDR1 LNHDA and CDR2 SQIVND come from the germline V gene (reference sequence). The CDR3 coding sequence is TGTGCCAGTAGTGTGACCGGGACACCGGAAAAACTGTTTTTT. This encodes CASSVTGTPEKLFF. Filled out from reference TRBV19 and TRBJ1-4, the complete variable domain reads DGGITQSPKYLFRKEGQNVTLSCEQNLNHDAMYWYRQDPGQGLRLIYYSQIVNDFQKGDIAEGYSVSREKKESFPLTVTSAQKNPTAFYLCASSVTGTPEKLFFGSGTQLSVL.

The J gene is TRBJ1-2, the V gene TRBV3-1 (or the pseudogene TRBV3-2); a weak D match, TRBD1 (6 bases). V was shortened by 0 bases and J by 8 bases, with 16 bases between the two germline ends. This CDR3 region has 15 residues. Germline loops: CDR1 LGHDT, CDR2 YNNKEL (reference sequence). CDR3 coding DNA: TGTGCCAGCAGCCAAGACCCCAACAGGGTCGAAGGCTACACCTTC. Its translation is CASSQDPNRVEGYTF.

This chain uses TRBV5-1 with TRBJ1-2, with 8 bases lining up with TRBD1. J was trimmed by 4 bases and V by 4 bases; bases with no gene match: 12. The CDR3 contains 16 residues. The germline V gene encodes CDR1 SGHRS and CDR2 YFSETQ. CDR3 residues: CASSQSTGGTIYGYTF. As DNA, the CDR3 is TGCGCCAGCAGCCAAAGCACAGGGGGGACCATCTATGGCTACACCTTC. The full variable domain, its missing parts supplied by reference TRBV5-1 and TRBJ1-2, is KAGVTQTPRYLIKTRGQQVTLSCSPISGHRSVSWYQQTPGQGLQFLFEYFSETQRNKGNFPGRFSGRQFSNSRSEMNVSTLELGDSALYLCASSQSTGGTIYGYTFGSGTRLTVV.

This clone was picked up a small number of times. The rearrangement uses TRBV19 and TRBJ2-1; D is perhaps TRBD1 (6 bases). Trimming stripped 3 bases from V and 5 bases from J, with 14 bases between. This CDR3 is 15 amino acids long. Germline values: CDR1 LNHDA, CDR2 SQIVND (reference sequence). The CDR3 is CASSISGASNNEQFF. The CDR3, as DNA: TGTGCCAGTAGTATTTCAGGGGCTAGTAACAATGAGCAGTTCTTC.

The chain joins TRBV11-2 to TRBJ2-1, with 8 bases aligning to TRBD1. Per germline, CDR1 SGHAT and CDR2 FQNNGV. This CDR3 contains 15 residues. Losses at the gene ends were 5 bases for V and 2 bases for J; bases not matched to a gene: 5. The CDR3 sequence: CASSAEQGAYNEQFF. The DNA of the CDR3 is TGTGCCAGCAGCGCGGAACAGGGGGCCTACAATGAGCAGTTCTTC.

The V call is TRBV28, the J call TRBJ1-3, with 7 nucleotides matching TRBD1. From germline, CDR1 is MDHEN and CDR2 SYDVKM. The V gene end was trimmed by 8 bases and the J gene end by 0 bases; junction bases not matched to a gene: 1. This CDR3 has 13 residues. This chain's CDR3 is CASRDSSGNTIYF. The DNA for the CDR3 is TGTGCCAGCCGGGACAGCTCTGGAAACACCATATATTTT.

The chain links TRBV10-3 to TRBJ1-5; a weak D match, TRBD1 (6 bases). V gave up 1 base and J gave up 1 base, with 17 bases separating them. The germline V gene encodes CDR1 ENHRY and CDR2 SYGVKD. The CDR3 loop spans 18 amino acids. The CDR3 here is CAISELVGGSESNQPQHF. The DNA for the CDR3 is TGTGCCATCAGTGAGTTGGTAGGGGGAAGTGAGAGCAATCAGCCCCAGCATTTT.

The gene calls are TRBV2 and TRBJ1-5, with a tentative D call TRBD1 (6 bases). Germline V gene lookup returns CDR1 SNHLY and CDR2 FYNNEI. CDR3 length: 15 residues. V was pared by 3 bases and J by 2 bases, with 11 bases between. CDR3 DNA sequence: TGTGCCAGCAGTGAGGAAGGGGGGGGCAATCAGCCCCAGCATTTT. Residues: CASSEEGGGNQPQHF. The full variable domain, in which reference TRBV2 and TRBJ1-5 provide the parts outside the CDR3, is EPEVTQTPSHQVTQMGQEVILRCVPISNHLYFYWYRQILGQKVEFLVSFYNNEISEKSEIFDDQFSVERPDGSNFTLKIRSTKLEDSAMYFCASSEEGGGNQPQHFGDGTRLSIL.

The chain links TRBV6-5 to TRBJ2-7; 7 positions agree with TRBD1. Trimming took 8 bases from V and 1 from J; bases not matched to a gene: 5. Per germline, CDR1 MNHEY and CDR2 SVGAGI. CDR3 length: 13 amino acids. CDR3 sequence (DNA): TGTGCCAGCTTGAAGGGGGCTTCCTACGAGCAGTACTTC. Its protein product is CASLKGASYEQYF.

CDR3 loop: CASSLSVNYGYTF. In nucleotides, the CDR3 is TGTGCCAGCAGCTTGTCGGTAAACTATGGCTACACCTTC. This chain links TRBV7-2 with TRBJ1-2; D is uncertain. The ends were cut back, 3 bases at V and 2 bases at J, with 7 bases in the middle. CDR1 and CDR2 (germline): SGHTA, FQGNSA. CDR3 length: 13 amino acids.

Note on this clone: The junction and the germline gene differ at one end; a read error may be behind it. The chain joins TRBV7-9 to TRBJ2-1; possibly TRBD1 for D (6 bases). CDR3 length: 17 amino acids. The germline V gene has CDR1 SEHNR and CDR2 FQNEAQ (reference sequence). This CDR3 is CASSLSLARGVYSEQFF. The CDR3 coding sequence is TGTGCCAGCAGCTTGAGTTTGGCCAGGGGAGTCTACAGTGAGCAGTTCTTC. The full variable domain, its missing parts supplied by reference TRBV7-9 and TRBJ2-1, is DTGVSQNPRHKITKRGQNVTFRCDPISEHNRLYWYRQTLGQGPEFLTYFQNEAQLEKSRLLSDRFSAERPKGSFSTLEIQRTEQGDSAMYLCASSLSLARGVYSEQFFGPGTRLTVL.

Only one count was recorded for this clone. This chain connects TRBV3-1 (or the pseudogene TRBV3-2) to TRBJ1-1; D is possibly TRBD1 (5 bases). The CDR3 has 14 amino acids. V was shortened by 4 bases and J by 6 bases, with 15 bases between the two germline ends. Germline values: CDR1 LGHDT, CDR2 YNNKEL (reference sequence). The CDR3 DNA reads TGTGCCAGCAGCCTGCGGGACCCCGGTTCTGAAGCTTTCTTT. Encoded protein: CASSLRDPGSEAFF.

A remark on this clone: The same CDR3 can be traced to other DNA sequences in this sample. V usage is TRBV5-4 and J usage is TRBJ2-1; weak D call: TRBD2 (5 bases). The V end lost 0 bases, the J end lost 3 bases, and 10 bases lay between the germline ends. In germline, CDR1 is SGHNT, CDR2 YYREEE (reference sequence). The CDR3 has 15 residues. CDR3 DNA sequence: TGTGCCAGCAGCTTGGGGACCGGAGGCTACAATGAGCAGTTCTTC. Translation: CASSLGTGGYNEQFF.

The genes are TRBV7-9 and TRBJ1-5; D not certain. Trimming cost V 8 bases and J 5 bases, with 10 bases left between them. Germline-derived CDR1 and CDR2 are SEHNR and FQNEAQ (reference sequence). CDR3 size: 12 residues. The CDR3 region has the DNA TGTGCCAGCGGGTACGGAGATCAGCCCCAGCATTTT. As protein: CASGYGDQPQHF.

The chain couples TRBV4-1 to TRBJ1-6; the D gene is possibly TRBD1 (5 bases). Germline CDR1 reads MGHRA; CDR2 reads YSYEKL. V lost 0 bases, J lost 9 bases, and 9 bases lay in between. This CDR3 is built from 14 residues. The CDR3 DNA follows: TGCGCCAGCAGCCAAGATCAGGGTAGTTCACCCCTCCACTTT. It is translated as CASSQDQGSSPLHF.

The J gene is TRBJ2-3, the V gene TRBV10-3; 9 nucleotides align to TRBD2. The CDR3 contains 16 residues. The germline CDR1 and CDR2 sequences are ENHRY and SYGVKD. V was pared by 3 bases and J by 9 bases, with 13 bases of the junction left unmatched. The CDR3 sequence is CAISEGRGGIMTTQYF. The CDR3 nucleotides are TGTGCCATCAGTGAAGGGCGGGGGGGGATTATGACGACGCAGTATTTT.

The chain recombines TRBV18 with TRBJ1-6; a weak D match, TRBD1 (5 bases). Germline CDR1 reads KGHSH; CDR2 reads LQKENI. The V and J ends lost 0 bases and 10 bases respectively, with 16 bases between them. The CDR3 is 16 residues long. CDR3 nucleotide sequence: TGTGCCAGCTCACCACCCGGCGAGGGGCGGGGATCACCCCTCCACTTT. This gives the protein CASSPPGEGRGSPLHF.

The chain employs TRBV3-1 (or the pseudogene TRBV3-2) and TRBJ2-2, with D hard to call. The germline V gene encodes CDR1 LGHDT and CDR2 YNNKEL (reference sequence). V gave up 0 bases and J gave up 7 bases, with 6 bases separating them. This CDR3 comprises 13 residues. The CDR3 here is CASSQDPLGELFF. The DNA of the CDR3 is TGTGCCAGCAGCCAAGACCCCCTCGGGGAGCTGTTTTTT.

This clone appeared a few times. The rearrangement links TRBV27 to TRBJ2-7, with 9 bases that match TRBD1. Trimming at V came to 6 bases and at J to 3 bases, leaving 9 bases not matched to a gene. Germline CDR1 and CDR2: MNHEY and SMNVEV (reference sequence). This CDR3 is 15 amino acids long. Here the CDR3 reads CASSWSGTGLYEQYF. CDR3 coding DNA: TGTGCCAGCAGCTGGTCCGGGACAGGGCTCTACGAGCAGTACTTC.

In the case of this clone: The same CDR3 is also encoded by other DNA sequences in this sample. V is TRBV18 and J is TRBJ2-5, with TRBD1 identical over 7 bases. Germline CDR1 and CDR2: KGHSH and LQKENI. This CDR3 has 14 amino acids. The ends lost 1 base at V and 3 bases at J; junction bases unmatched: 2. The CDR3: CASSPRTGEETQYF. CDR3 coding DNA: TGTGCCAGCTCACCACGGACAGGCGAAGAGACCCAGTACTTC.

V usage is TRBV2 and J usage is TRBJ1-5; 8 bases fit TRBD1. Germline loops: CDR1 SNHLY, CDR2 FYNNEI. J was trimmed by 4 bases and V by 4 bases; bases with no gene match: 3. The CDR3 has 14 amino acids. The CDR3 here is CASSADRGNQPQHF. The CDR3 coding sequence is TGTGCCAGCAGTGCCGACAGGGGAAATCAGCCCCAGCATTTT.

The table lists this clone with a few counts. The chain combines TRBV5-1 with TRBJ2-3; TRBD2 matches at 10 bases. J was trimmed by 2 bases and V by 2 bases; bases with no gene match: 5. Germline V gives CDR1 SGHRS, CDR2 YFSETQ. The CDR3 is 16 residues long. CDR3 loop: CASSLGTSANTDTQYF. The CDR3 DNA is TGCGCCAGCAGCTTAGGGACTAGCGCGAACACAGATACGCAGTATTTT.

This clone occurred a few times. Other DNA sequences in the same sample also yield this CDR3. J is TRBJ1-1 and V is TRBV6-5; D may be TRBD1 (6 bases). V was clipped by 3 bases and J by 2 bases, with 10 bases between them. Looked up from germline, CDR1 is MNHEY and CDR2 is SVGAGI. The CDR3 totals 14 residues. CDR3 sequence (DNA): TGTGCCAGCAGTTATGGGACAACCAACACTGAAGCTTTCTTT. Translated, it gives CASSYGTTNTEAFF.

J is TRBJ2-7 and V is TRBV6-6, with a tentative D call TRBD2 (5 bases). The V end lost 0 bases, the J end lost 2 bases, and 8 bases lay between the germline ends. The CDR3 is 14 residues long. CDR1 and CDR2 (germline): MNHNY, SVGAGI (reference sequence). CDR3 nucleotide sequence: TGTGCCAGCAGTTACTCAAGCGGCGCCTACGAGCAGTACTTC. Translated: CASSYSSGAYEQYF.

CDR3 protein: CASGFTDNQPQHF. Here the CDR3 DNA reads TGTGCTAGTGGTTTTACAGACAATCAGCCCCAGCATTTT. The rearrangement joins TRBV12-5 to TRBJ1-5; the D is unclear. The CDR3 length is 13 residues. The germline V and J ends were trimmed by 3 bases and 3 bases, with 6 bases remaining between them. In germline, CDR1 is LGHNT, CDR2 FRNRAP. Filled out from reference TRBV12-5 and TRBJ1-5, the complete variable domain reads DARVTQTPRHKVTEMGQEVTMRCQPILGHNTVFWYRQTMMQGLELLAYFRNRAPLDDSGMPKDRFSAEMPDATLATLKIQPSEPRDSAVYFCASGFTDNQPQHFGDGTRLSIL.

CDR3 in amino acids: CASSRDRDNEQFF. The DNA for the CDR3 is TGTGCCAGCAGCCGTGACAGGGACAATGAGCAGTTCTTC. V is TRBV5-4 and J is TRBJ2-1, with 7 bases aligning to TRBD1. Germline trimming cut 4 bases from V and 5 bases from J; bases unmatched to any gene: 3. The CDR3 runs to 13 residues. Germline V gene data show CDR1 as SGHNT and CDR2 as YYREEE (reference sequence).

This clone was counted a single time. The rearrangement joins TRBV29-1 to TRBJ2-1; the match to TRBD2 covers 7 bases. Germline V gives CDR1 SQVTM, CDR2 ANQGSEA. Trimming at V came to 7 bases and at J to 8 bases, leaving 11 bases not matched to a gene. The CDR3 has 13 residues. The DNA of the CDR3 is TGCAGCGGCACCGGACTAGTTGACCATGAGCAGTTCTTC. Its translation is CSGTGLVDHEQFF.